This T cell receptor beta chain derives from a study of CXCR3-negative and CXCR3-positive naive CD8 T cells. Preparation of TRB cDNA libraries relied on 5' RACE carrying UMI labels. TCRdb re-called the 5' RACE reads; one entry per CDR3 protein, DNA not given. The table lists about 70,000 distinct CDR3 sequences. Findings and caveats of the study: Researchers report that CXCR3-positive naive cells carry more hydrophobic TRB CDR3s than CXCR3-negative naive cells. Similar TRBV-TRBJ gene usage was seen in naive CXCR3-negative and CXCR3-positive cells, but not in memory cells.

Comments on this clonotype: Its antigen remains unidentified.

Source material: naive CXCR3+ CD8+ T cells from blood. The subset is: CD45RO-CCR7+CD27+CD95- naive CD8+ T cells expressing CXCR3 (TNR3+). The TCR was taken from a human donor in good health. Some clones in this sample may be carry-over from other donors' samples.

CDR3 sequence: CASSAGQASNQPQHF. This rearrangement joins TRBV27 to TRBJ1-5; with no DNA, the TCRdb D assignment of TRBD1 cannot be verified. Germline loops: CDR1 MNHEY, CDR2 SMNVEV (reference sequence). The CDR3 consists of 15 residues.